At least ten counts were recorded for the clone carrying this T cell receptor (beta chain). Its antigen is undetermined. RNA transcripts were the template for amplifying TCR beta CDR3 regions. HTBI primers were employed in a first-round RT-PCR of the TCR CDR3. TCRdb called the multiplex PCR reads again in MiXCR, with one record for every CDR3 protein. The table lists roughly 700,000 distinct CDR3 sequences, 30% to 40% of them singletons. The sample comes from a study of T cells in Graves' hyperthyroidism and ophthalmopathy. General study results and limits: The model identified upcoming ophthalmopathy a median roughly 6 months ahead of onset. Ophthalmopathy and stable hyperthyroidism were separated by a 13 V-J model.

This CDR3 contains 15 residues. Germline V gene data show CDR1 as SGHVS and CDR2 as FNYEAQ. V was shortened by 2 bases and J by 0 bases, with 11 bases between the two germline ends. The sequence was obtained from a woman between 40 and 50 years old with Graves' hyperthyroidism. The sample consisted of blood. The rearrangement uses TRBV7-6 and TRBJ2-7, with D hard to call. The CDR3 bases are TGTGCCAGCAGCTTAAGTCTGCAAGGCTCCTACGAGCAGTACTTC. Its translation is CASSLSLQGSYEQYF.